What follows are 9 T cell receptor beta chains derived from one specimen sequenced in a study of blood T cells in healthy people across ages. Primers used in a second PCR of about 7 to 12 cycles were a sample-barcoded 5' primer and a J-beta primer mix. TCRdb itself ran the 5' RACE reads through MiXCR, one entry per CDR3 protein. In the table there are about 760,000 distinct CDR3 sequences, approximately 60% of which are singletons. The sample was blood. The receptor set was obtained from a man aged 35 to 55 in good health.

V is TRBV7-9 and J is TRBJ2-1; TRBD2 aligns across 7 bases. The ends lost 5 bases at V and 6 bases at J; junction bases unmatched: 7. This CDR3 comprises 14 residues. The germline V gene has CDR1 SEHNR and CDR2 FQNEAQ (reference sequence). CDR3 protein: CASSPSGMSNEQFF. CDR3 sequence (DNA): TGTGCCAGCAGCCCAAGCGGGATGTCCAATGAGCAGTTCTTC.

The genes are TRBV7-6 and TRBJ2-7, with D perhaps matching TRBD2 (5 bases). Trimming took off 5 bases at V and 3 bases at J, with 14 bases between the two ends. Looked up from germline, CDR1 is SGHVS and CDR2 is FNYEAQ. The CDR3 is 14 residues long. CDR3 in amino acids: CASSPTGVLYEQYF. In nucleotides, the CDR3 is TGTGCCAGCAGCCCCACCGGGGTCCTCTACGAGCAGTACTTC.

CDR3 protein: CASNLAGVYNEQFF. The CDR3 DNA is TGTGCCAGCAATTTAGCGGGAGTCTACAATGAGCAGTTCTTC. The V call is TRBV7-2, the J call TRBJ2-1; the match to TRBD2 covers 9 bases. CDR1 is SGHTA, CDR2 FQGNSA, per germline. With 7 bases clipped from V and 3 bases from J, the junction kept 4 bases outside the gene matches. The CDR3 contains 14 residues.

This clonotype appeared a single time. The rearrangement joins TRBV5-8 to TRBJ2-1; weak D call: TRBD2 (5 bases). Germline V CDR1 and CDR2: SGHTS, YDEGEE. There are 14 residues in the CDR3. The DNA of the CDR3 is TGTGCGATAGAGGGTTCAGACTCCTACAATGAGCAGTTCTTC. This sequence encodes CAIEGSDSYNEQFF.

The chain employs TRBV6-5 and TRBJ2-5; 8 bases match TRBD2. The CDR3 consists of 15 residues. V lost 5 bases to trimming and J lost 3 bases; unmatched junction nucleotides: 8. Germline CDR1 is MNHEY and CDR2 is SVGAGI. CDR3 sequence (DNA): TGTGCCAGCAGTCCAGGGACTAGAGGGGAAGAGACCCAGTACTTC. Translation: CASSPGTRGEETQYF.

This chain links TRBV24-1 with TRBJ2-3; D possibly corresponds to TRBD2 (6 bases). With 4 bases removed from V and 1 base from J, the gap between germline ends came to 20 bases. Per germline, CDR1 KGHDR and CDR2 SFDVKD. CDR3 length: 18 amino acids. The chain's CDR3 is CATSDPFGGNSGTDTQYF. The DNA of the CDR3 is TGTGCCACCAGTGACCCCTTTGGGGGGAATTCGGGCACAGATACGCAGTATTTT.

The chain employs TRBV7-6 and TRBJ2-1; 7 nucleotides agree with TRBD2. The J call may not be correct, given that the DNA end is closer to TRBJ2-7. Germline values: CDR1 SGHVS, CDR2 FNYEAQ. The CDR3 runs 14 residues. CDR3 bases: TGTGCCAGCAGCCCTTGGACTAGGGAGAATGAGCAGTACTTC. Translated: CASSPWTRENEQYF.

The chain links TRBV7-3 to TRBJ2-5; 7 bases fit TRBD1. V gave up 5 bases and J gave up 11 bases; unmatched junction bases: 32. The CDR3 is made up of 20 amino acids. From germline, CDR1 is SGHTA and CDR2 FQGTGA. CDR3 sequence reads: CASSPAPAMTIGQAINEQYF. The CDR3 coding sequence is TGTGCCAGCAGCCCGGCCCCCGCGATGACGATCGGACAGGCAATCAATGAGCAGTACTTC.

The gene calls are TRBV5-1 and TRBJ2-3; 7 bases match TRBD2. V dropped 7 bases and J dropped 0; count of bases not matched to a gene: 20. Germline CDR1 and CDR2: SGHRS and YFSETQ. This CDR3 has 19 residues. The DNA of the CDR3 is TGCGCCAGCGATCCAAGCCGGAGCGGGGACCCTCCTAGCACAGATACGCAGTATTTT. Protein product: CASDPSRSGDPPSTDTQYF.